These 14 T cell receptor beta chains share one sample of origin, sequenced in a study of blood T cell repertoires in COVID-19 (dated by TCRdb to the early 2020s). The protocol used for the library was the immunoSEQ multiplex PCR assay. In TCRdb, the immuneACCESS table is reduced to in-frame sequences with V and J assigned. These tables do not hold every clone; where another copy was compared, an unresolved V gene accounts for under half, and the others remain unexplained. The sample table holds around 190,000 clones, of which 65% to 90% were seen once. More than 7.5% of the sample comes from the top ten. Sequencing used peripheral blood. The receptors stem from a man aged 45-65 years with active or convalescent COVID-19.

V usage is TRBV4-1 and J usage is TRBJ1-1; 7 nucleotides agree with TRBD1. CDR3 length: 14 residues. CDR1 is MGHRA, CDR2 YSYEKL, per germline. Trimming took 5 bases from V and 4 from J; bases not matched to a gene: 7. CDR3 region: CASSLGGLGTEAFF. The CDR3, as DNA: TGCGCCAGCAGCTTAGGGGGCTTGGGCACTGAAGCTTTCTTT.

The chain links TRBV5-1 to TRBJ2-5, with a possible D match to TRBD2 (6 bases). V gave up 2 bases and J gave up 4 bases, with 9 bases separating them. CDR1 is SGHRS, CDR2 YFSETQ, per germline. This CDR3 has 13 amino acids. The CDR3 DNA reads as TGCGCCAGCAGCTTATCGGGAGCAGAGACCCAGTACTTC. This sequence encodes CASSLSGAETQYF.

This clone was seen once. J is TRBJ2-3 and V is TRBV15; TRBD2 matches at 8 bases. V lost 1 base and J lost 5; bases outside the gene matches: 11. This CDR3 is built from 17 residues. CDR1 and CDR2 (germline): LNHNV, YYDKDF (reference sequence). CDR3 nucleotides: TGTGCCACCAGCAGAGGAGGCGGGGGGTGGGACGGAGATACGCAGTATTTT. Translated, it gives CATSRGGGGWDGDTQYF.

The V call is TRBV4-2, the J call TRBJ2-1, with 8 positions matching TRBD2. This CDR3 has 15 amino acids. J was trimmed by 2 bases and V by 3 bases; bases with no gene match: 3. Germline assignment: CDR1 LGHNA and CDR2 YNFKEQ. This CDR3 is CASSQASGPYNEQFF. The CDR3 DNA reads as TGTGCCAGCAGCCAGGCTAGCGGGCCCTACAATGAGCAGTTCTTC.

The chain links TRBV6-5 to TRBJ1-1; maybe TRBD1 (5 bases). This CDR3 has 12 amino acids. The germline V gene has CDR1 MNHEY and CDR2 SVGAGI. The ends were cut back, 7 bases at V and 4 bases at J, with 10 bases in the middle. The CDR3 nucleotides are TGTGCCAGCACCAGGGTTGCCACTGAAGCTTTCTTT. This translates into CASTRVATEAFF.

The rearrangement links TRBV11-2 to TRBJ2-7; D is unresolved. The CDR3 loop spans 13 amino acids. V lost 5 bases, J lost 5 bases, and 13 bases lay in between. Germline V gives CDR1 SGHAT, CDR2 FQNNGV. The CDR3 here is CASSDRLADEQYF. The CDR3 coding sequence is TGTGCCAGCAGCGATCGCCTGGCGGACGAGCAGTACTTC.

The V and J genes are TRBV30 and TRBJ1-2; unclear D gene. The germline V and J ends were trimmed by 0 bases and 6 bases, with 14 bases remaining between them. This CDR3 comprises 14 residues. Germline values: CDR1 GTSNPN, CDR2 SVGIG (reference sequence). CDR3 nucleotide sequence: TGTGCCTGGAGTGTAGGCGGGATTTTACATGGCTACACCTTC. It is translated as CAWSVGGILHGYTF.

This sequence joins TRBV5-4 and TRBJ2-7; 8 bases map to TRBD2. Germline V lookup: CDR1 SGHNT, CDR2 YYREEE (reference sequence). The CDR3 spans 16 residues. The V segment lost 4 bases and the J segment 6 bases; nucleotides outside the gene matches: 15. In nucleotides, the CDR3 is TGTGCCAGCAGCACGGGACTAGGTAACAAGGTCCCCGAGCAGTACTTC. Protein: CASSTGLGNKVPEQYF.

This rearrangement joins TRBV3-1 (or the pseudogene TRBV3-2) to TRBJ1-6; maybe TRBD1 (5 bases). The CDR3 has 15 residues. V was trimmed by 3 bases and J by 4 bases, leaving 10 bases between them. CDR1 and CDR2 from the germline V gene are LGHDT and YNNKEL (reference sequence). DNA for the CDR3: TGTGCCAGCAGCCAGCGTCAGGGTTATAATTCACCCCTCCACTTT. Translated, it gives CASSQRQGYNSPLHF.

The J gene is TRBJ2-3, the V gene TRBV7-9, with 7 bases aligning to TRBD1. CDR3 length equals 12 residues. The junction had 4 bases not matched to a gene; V was cut back by 5 bases and J by 8 bases. In germline, CDR1 is SEHNR, CDR2 FQNEAQ (reference sequence). CDR3 region: CASSREGATQYF. The CDR3 nucleotides read TGTGCCAGCAGCCGAGAGGGGGCTACGCAGTATTTT.

The chain links TRBV29-1 to TRBJ2-1; D remains unclear. Trimming shortened V by 0 bases and J by 5 bases, and 11 bases separated the two germline ends. Germline CDR1 is SQVTM and CDR2 is ANQGSEA. This CDR3 contains 14 residues. The CDR3 DNA reads TGCAGCGTTGAAGATGTGAGAATTAACAATGAGCAGTTCTTC. Translation gives CSVEDVRINNEQFF.

This chain joins TRBV7-9 and TRBJ1-3; 7 nucleotides agree with TRBD1. The CDR3 runs 14 residues. The J segment lost 3 bases and the V segment lost 6 bases, leaving 5 bases of the junction unmatched. Germline assignment: CDR1 SEHNR and CDR2 FQNEAQ (reference sequence). In DNA, the CDR3 is TGTGCCAGCAGGGAGGGGGCCAGTGGAAACACCATATATTTT. This encodes CASREGASGNTIYF.

This chain links TRBV19 with TRBJ2-5; 8 positions agree with TRBD2. The V and J ends lost 1 base and 4 bases, in that order; junction bases with no gene match: 5. The CDR3 covers 15 residues. Germline values: CDR1 LNHDA, CDR2 SQIVND (reference sequence). Here the CDR3 reads CASSIGTGGGETQYF. For the CDR3, the DNA is TGTGCCAGTAGTATAGGAACGGGAGGGGGAGAGACCCAGTACTTC.

The genes are TRBV7-7 and TRBJ1-1; the D is unclear. The CDR3 length is 16 residues. With 2 bases removed from V and 0 bases from J, the gap between germline ends came to 13 bases. CDR1 and CDR2 from the germline V gene are SSHAT and FNYEAQ (reference sequence). In DNA form, the CDR3 reads TGTGCCAGCAGCTTACTCCCCAGTTACATGAACACTGAAGCTTTCTTT. This gives the protein CASSLLPSYMNTEAFF. Complete variable domain (other parts from reference TRBV7-7 and TRBJ1-1): GAGVSQSPRYKVTKRGQDVTLRCDPISSHATLYWYQQALGQGPEFLTYFNYEAQPDKSGLPSDRFSAERPEGSISTLTIQRTEQRDSAMYRCASSLLPSYMNTEAFFGQGTRLTVV.